The subject of this entry is one TCR beta chain. Its antigen is still unknown. This specimen comes from a study of shared clonotypes between healthy human individuals. Study-wide points: Generation probabilities were higher for clonotypes shared across all four sorted-subset donors than for unshared ones.

The repertoire was sequenced with immunoSEQ multiplex PCR; TCRdb's copy has only in-frame clones and lacks some. The table lists around 600,000 clones, around 96% of them singletons, with over 0.095% in the top ten. Terminally differentiated effector memory CD45RA+ cells were excluded by CCR7 positive selection of CD45RO-negative cells. J gave up 9 bases and V 3 bases, and 5 bases lay outside the gene matches. Germline lookup yields CDR1 MNHEY and CDR2 SMNVEV (reference sequence). CDR3 length equals 15 residues. The source is a woman aged 30 to 39 in good health. This chain joins TRBV27 and TRBJ2-1; 13 positions match TRBD2. The sample taken for sequencing was naive CD8+ T cells sorted from blood. DNA for the CDR3: TGTGCCAGCAGTTTTACTAGCGGGAGGGCCGTTGAGCAGTTCTTC. It is translated as CASSFTSGRAVEQFF.